Here is one T cell receptor beta chain with its context. The data are from a study of blood T cell repertoires in COVID-19. Study in general: Samples came from the United States, Italy and Spain, spanning acute and convalescent COVID-19.

In germline, CDR1 is SGHVS, CDR2 FQNEAQ. The CDR3 has 14 residues. With V trimmed by 2 bases and J by 6 bases, 4 bases remained unmatched. In assigning cohorts, the study relied on participant-reported clinical history. The recovered donors of Cohort 3 showed two negative PCRs, clearance, or symptom resolution. Original data processing: Nucleated cell counts were estimated from reference gene primer amplification. TCRdb's table, derived via immunoSEQ multiplex PCR, lists solely in-frame clones and lacks some. Clone size and V and J calls were adopted from that table, with D and trimming inferred from the DNA. Among around 280,000 clones listed, about 83% were seen once.

Sequenced: PBMCs or T cells enriched from blood (not recorded which). This clonotype was sampled from a woman in her forties who had recovered from COVID-19. The chain combines TRBV7-8 with TRBJ1-5, with TRBD1 identical over 7 bases. The CDR3 is CASSLRDRSQPQHF. Here the CDR3 DNA reads TGTGCCAGCAGCTTACGGGACAGAAGTCAGCCCCAGCATTTT.